The present TCR beta chain was sequenced within a study of long-term antiretroviral therapy in people with HIV. Study-level points and caveats: Dominating the repertoire at all time points were the clones that expanded before ART.

This was the immunoSEQ v3.0 assay at survey level. Sequencing aimed to cover roughly 40,000-55,000 T-cell genomes per sample. Sequencing was performed with immunoSEQ multiplex PCR; in TCRdb, only in-frame clones are kept and a portion is missing. Found here are approximately 24,000 clones, roughly 79% of them singletons; the top ten hold around 16%. V lost 3 bases, J lost 5 bases, and 5 bases lay in between. Germline V lookup: CDR1 SNHLY, CDR2 FYNNEI. The CDR3 extends over 12 amino acids. This clone was counted a few times. Antigen unknown. The V and J genes are TRBV2 and TRBJ2-1; D unresolved. This receptor was identified in a woman between 18 and 30 years old with HIV. Specimen: unsorted PBMCs, collected at the start of antiretroviral therapy, before treatment. The DNA of the CDR3 is TGTGCCAGCAGTGATACCCACAATGAGCAGTTCTTC. Protein: CASSDTHNEQFF.